These T cell receptor beta chains were read from a single sample in a study of cytomegalovirus exposure and HLA in healthy donors. The protocol was immunoSEQ multiplex PCR, while the TCRdb copy is restricted to in-frame clones and leaves out a portion. The sample holds 130,000 or so clones, about four fifths seen once. Source material: PBMCs. The receptors shown here come from a man younger than 40 in good health and CMV-seronegative. The CDR3 runs from the conserved cysteine through the conserved F or W. The D gene is left open where the match is weak. The size field is filled for only some rows; it gives once, few, many or a size class.

cdr3_length	v_call	d_call	clone_size	j_call	cdr3_nt	cdr3_aa
15	TRBV4-3	TRBD1	.	TRBJ1-1	TGCGCCAGCAGCCAAGAAGGGACAGCGAACACTGAAGCTTTCTTT	CASSQEGTANTEAFF
13	TRBV5-1	.	.	TRBJ2-7	TGCGCCAGCAGCTTGGAGGGGGCCTACGAGCAGTACTTC	CASSLEGAYEQYF
16	TRBV4-3	TRBD1	.	TRBJ2-1	TGCGCCAGCAGCCAAGTGATACGATACAGGGGAAATGAGCAGTTCTTC	CASSQVIRYRGNEQFF
16	TRBV27	TRBD1	.	TRBJ1-2	TGTGCCAGCAGTTTATCTCCTATGACAGGGAACTATGGCTACACCTTC	CASSLSPMTGNYGYTF
13	TRBV4-3	.	.	TRBJ2-1	TGCGCCAGCAGCCCTCAAATCGGGACACTTTTCTTCTTC	CASSPQIGTLFFF
14	TRBV5-5	.	.	TRBJ2-7	TGTGCCAGCAGCTTGAAGTCGCAGTCCTACGAGCAGTACTTC	CASSLKSQSYEQYF
13	TRBV29-1	.	.	TRBJ2-3	TGCAGCGTTGATGAGGGGGGCACAGATACGCAGTATTTT	CSVDEGGTDTQYF
15	TRBV27	TRBD2	.	TRBJ2-3	TGTGCCAGCAGTTTAACTAGCGGGGTCCCAGATACGCAGTATTTT	CASSLTSGVPDTQYF
15	TRBV28	TRBD1	once	TRBJ2-2	TGTGCCAGCAGGTCCGGGACAGCTTTCACCGGGGAGCTGTTTTTT	CASRSGTAFTGELFF
16	TRBV14	.	.	TRBJ2-2	TGTGCCAGCAGCTCCCTGGCCAGGGGTGACACCGGGGAGCTGTTTTTT	CASSSLARGDTGELFF
18	TRBV5-1	TRBD2	few	TRBJ2-5	TGCGCCAGCAGCTTGGGGCGGACTAGCGGGGAAGGACGAGAGACCCAGTACTTC	CASSLGRTSGEGRETQYF
14	TRBV10-3	.	.	TRBJ2-7	TGTGCCATCAGTGACGGACAGCCACGCTACGAGCAGTACTTC	CAISDGQPRYEQYF
15	TRBV7-9	.	few	TRBJ1-1	TGTGCCAGCAGCTTCCTTAGACAGGCGAACACTGAAGCTTTCTTT	CASSFLRQANTEAFF
12	TRBV7-6	.	.	TRBJ2-7	TGTGCCAGCAGCTTACAGGGGAACGAGCAGTACTTC	CASSLQGNEQYF
13	TRBV2	.	once	TRBJ2-5	TGTGCCAGCAGTGAAACACCGACAGACACCCAGTACTTC	CASSETPTDTQYF
15	TRBV21-1	.	.	TRBJ2-5	TGTGCCAGCAGCAAAGCCCAGCAGGGAAAAGAGACCCAGTACTTC	CASSKAQQGKETQYF
14	TRBV19	.	.	TRBJ1-2	TGTGCCAGTAGTCTAGCGACAGATATCTATGGCTACACCTTC	CASSLATDIYGYTF
15	TRBV5-1	TRBD1	.	TRBJ2-7	TGCGCCAGCAGTTTGGCCCCGGGACAGGGTATCGAGCAGTACTTC	CASSLAPGQGIEQYF
14	TRBV19	.	.	TRBJ1-5	TGTGCCAGTAGTATAGCCAGGGGCAATCAGCCCCAGCATTTT	CASSIARGNQPQHF
16	TRBV6-1	.	.	TRBJ1-1	TGTGCCAGCAGTGATGTGGTTCGGTTGCTGAACACTGAAGCTTTCTTT	CASSDVVRLLNTEAFF
15	TRBV5-8	TRBD1	once	TRBJ2-4	TGTGCCAGCAGCTTGGCTGGACAGGGTAAAAACATTCAGTACTTC	CASSLAGQGKNIQYF
14	TRBV7-2	.	.	TRBJ2-7	TGTGCCAGCAGCCTAGCCGGGAGCTCCTACGAGCAGTACTTC	CASSLAGSSYEQYF
14	TRBV7-2	.	.	TRBJ1-1	TGTGCCAGCAGCTTATTCTGGGGAGGCACTGAAGCTTTCTTT	CASSLFWGGTEAFF
16	TRBV27	TRBD1	.	TRBJ2-2	TGTGCCAGCAGTTTAAGGGACAGGGGGCGGTCCGGGGAGCTGTTTTTT	CASSLRDRGRSGELFF
14	TRBV21-1	.	.	TRBJ1-6	TGTGCCAGCAGCCTACTAGGAGGTAATTCACCCCTCCACTTT	CASSLLGGNSPLHF
14	TRBV6-5	TRBD2	.	TRBJ2-7	TGTGCCAGCCGACGGGGGGGAAAAGACTACGAGCAGTACTTC	CASRRGGKDYEQYF
17	TRBV5-1	TRBD2	few	TRBJ2-7	TGCGCCAGCAGCTTGAGACTAGCGGGAGAAGGCACCTACGAGCAGTACTTC	CASSLRLAGEGTYEQYF
17	TRBV14	TRBD2	.	TRBJ2-3	TGTGCCAGCAGCCTTGGGACTAGCTCCCGAGGGACAGATACGCAGTATTTT	CASSLGTSSRGTDTQYF
16	TRBV28	.	.	TRBJ1-4	TGTGCCAGCAGTTACAGGGATTTCCGAACTAATGAAAAACTGTTTTTT	CASSYRDFRTNEKLFF
15	TRBV7-9	TRBD1	.	TRBJ1-1	TGTGCCAGCAGCTTGTTGGGACAGGGGTCTACTGAAGCTTTCTTT	CASSLLGQGSTEAFF
15	TRBV28	.	.	TRBJ2-7	TGTGCCAGCATCACTCCGGGACTGGTTCCCTACGAGCAGTACTTC	CASITPGLVPYEQYF
13	TRBV5-1	.	.	TRBJ2-5	TGCGCCAGCAGCTTTGGACAGAAAGAGACCCAGTACTTC	CASSFGQKETQYF
12	TRBV2	.	.	TRBJ1-3	TGTGCCAGCCGAGGCTCTGGAAACACCATATATTTT	CASRGSGNTIYF
15	TRBV7-2	.	.	TRBJ1-1	TGTGCCAGCAGGTCAACAGGGAGTCTGAATACTGAAGCTTTCTTT	CASRSTGSLNTEAFF
18	TRBV2	TRBD2	.	TRBJ2-3	TGTGCCAGTCATATAGCGGGAGCGTCATTTAAGGCAACAGATACGCAGTATTTT	CASHIAGASFKATDTQYF
15	TRBV7-2	TRBD2	.	TRBJ2-3	TGTGCCAGCAGCTTTAGCGGGGCTAGCACAGATACGCAGTATTTT	CASSFSGASTDTQYF
14	TRBV6-1	.	.	TRBJ1-1	TGTGCCAGCAGTGATTCCAGAATGAACACTGAAGCTTTCTTT	CASSDSRMNTEAFF
14	TRBV5-6	.	.	TRBJ2-7	TGTGCCAGCAGCTTGCCAAGGACTGCTTACGAGCAGTACTTC	CASSLPRTAYEQYF
16	TRBV9	TRBD2	.	TRBJ2-1	TGTGCCAGCAGCCCCCGGGTAGCGGGAGTGCGCAATGAGCAGTTCTTC	CASSPRVAGVRNEQFF
16	TRBV7-2	.	.	TRBJ2-1	TGTGCCAGCAGCTTAGCTCCCCGTGTCTCCTACAATGAGCAGTTCTTC	CASSLAPRVSYNEQFF
15	TRBV27	.	.	TRBJ1-5	TGTGCCAGCAGTTTATTTTTTGGGGGGAACCAGCCCCAGCATTTT	CASSLFFGGNQPQHF
14	TRBV19	TRBD1	.	TRBJ2-7	TGTGCCAGTAGTGCCGGGACAGGAGCCTACGAGCAGTACTTC	CASSAGTGAYEQYF
15	TRBV4-3	.	.	TRBJ2-1	TGCGCCAGCAGCCAAGATCGGGTCCAATACAATGAGCAGTTCTTC	CASSQDRVQYNEQFF
16	TRBV5-4	.	.	TRBJ1-4	TGTGCCAGCAGCCAAGGACAGAGTAGCTTTAATGAAAAACTGTTTTTT	CASSQGQSSFNEKLFF